This T cell receptor beta chain was captured by sequencing in a study of CXCR3-negative and CXCR3-positive naive CD8 T cells (dated by TCRdb to between 2018 and 2021). Looking at the study overall: Approximately 130 million TRB reads were obtained in total, roughly 1.5 +/- 0.3 million reads per library. The diversity and physicochemical repertoire analyses included 11 donors pooled from two independent experiments. For the TRBV-TRBJ cluster analysis, the naive subsets came from roughly 5 donors, while the memory cells came from 3 donors.

Each CD8+ T cell subset was flow-sorted in triplicate, and 250,000 to 300,000 cells per subset were placed directly into RLT lysis buffer. To keep memory contaminants out, a stringent definition of naive CD8+ T cells was applied: CD45RO-CCR7+CD27+CD95-. Standard density gradient centrifugation was used to isolate peripheral blood mononuclear cells from buffy coats. Naive CXCR3-negative and CXCR3-positive CD8+ T cells were flow-sorted on a FACSAria III. Total RNA was extracted from sorted cells with an RNeasy Mini Kit. For sequencing, a NextSeq 550 was employed. The Human TCR Profiling Kit (MiLaboratory) was used to make UMI-labeled 5' RACE TRB cDNA libraries. cDNA synthesis used the entire amount of extracted RNA, and PCR amplification then used the entire amount of cDNA produced. The libraries were made side by side, with each library going through the same number of PCR cycles. The study's own analysis went as follows. With a minimum of two reads required per UMI, MIGEC and MiXCR pulled out about 52,000 +/- 9,100 unique UMI-labeled TRB cDNA molecules from each library. On average, each library contained about 40,000 +/- 10,000 functional in-frame TRB CDR3 nucleotide clonotypes without stop codons. After downsampling to 5000 UMI-labeled TRB molecules per sample, diversity metrics such as normalized Shannon-Wiener and Chao1 were calculated in VDJtools. For the central five CDR3 residues, VDJtools calculated physicochemical properties weighted by clonotype size, namely interaction energy, strength, volume and Kidera factor 4. TCRdb reprocessed the reads and assigns one entry to each CDR3 protein sequence, leaving out DNA. These V and J calls derive from TCRdb rather than the authors' analysis. This sample's clone table shows 49,000 or so distinct CDR3 sequences. The ten largest make up roughly 0.6% of the sample.

Results and caveats for the whole study, not just this receptor: Because surface CD5, which has been linked to self-reactivity in mice, was comparable between naive subsets, TCR interaction strength was also inferred from TRB CDR3 physicochemical properties. CXCR3 expression partially decreased after cryopreservation, so most assays used freshly isolated PBMCs. Within the same donor, TRBV-TRBJ usage looked similar between naive CXCR3-negative and CXCR3-positive cells, but memory cells had distinct patterns. Repertoire diversity was comparably high in both naive subsets but much lower in memory CD8+ T cells. TRB CDR3s from CXCR3-positive naive cells showed higher hydrophobicity (lower Kidera factor 4), lower energy, and higher strength and volume indices than CXCR3-negative naive cells.

The germline V gene yields SNHLY for CDR1 and FYNNEI for CDR2. The CDR3 runs 13 residues from the cysteine to the phenylalanine. No DNA is given. Notes on this clonotype: Its antigen is currently not known.

The TCR comes from a human donor in good health. Some clones in this sample may be carry-over from other donors' samples. Sequencing used naive CXCR3+ CD8+ T cells from blood. The cell subset or site tag for this specimen amounts to: CD45RO-CCR7+CD27+CD95- naive CD8+ T cells expressing CXCR3 (TNR3+). The chain was built from TRBV2 and TRBJ1-5; without DNA, the TCRdb call of TRBD1 cannot be checked. The CDR3 amino acid sequence is: CASRLGGLQPQHF.